This entry describes one T cell receptor (beta chain). This clone was seen more than once but under ten times. Its antigen target is currently unknown. No much larger clone exists at a distance of one base, and base qualities are not known. This CDR3 is also generated by other DNA sequences in the sample. Via the germline V gene, CDR1 is MNHEY and CDR2 SVGAGI. Inclusive of the bounding cysteine and phenylalanine, the CDR3 is 14 residues long. Only CDR3 DNA remains: 42 bases, in frame from the first base. A distance of 9 bases separates the germline ends of V and J, which lose 2 bases and 2 bases respectively. Participants in the prospective study were enrolled through a virtual design, were aged roughly 18 to 100 years, and lived in fewer than 30 United States geographic areas. In the prospective study, participants were assigned to cohorts based on the clinical history participants reported in a screening survey and a study questionnaire. For ImmuneRACE Cohort 3, a participant was defined as recovered based on two consecutive negative NP/OP PCR tests, clearance by a healthcare professional, or resolution of symptoms. In the prospective study, mobile phlebotomists collected whole blood, serum and a nasopharyngeal or oropharyngeal swab from each participant. Additional blood draws and questionnaires over an approximately two-month period could optionally be provided by prospective study participants. Prospective study blood samples were shipped either frozen or at room temperature before DNA extraction.

TCRbeta CDR3 regions were amplified from genomic DNA using the immunoSEQ Assay, a bias-controlled multiplex PCR. As for the original processing: The number of nucleated cells in each sample was estimated from the amplification of reference gene primers within the assay. Sequence reads were collapsed and filtered to measure the absolute abundance of every unique TCRbeta CDR3 rearrangement. For each sample, productive Simpson clonality was calculated as the square root of Simpson's diversity index across productive rearrangements. TCRdb holds this immuneACCESS table with in-frame rearrangements only. Some clones are missing; in checked studies, unresolved V genes explain under half, and the rest has no known cause. D and trimming were read from the DNA, whereas the V and J calls and clone size are those reported in that table. For this sample there are under 150,000 clones; around 88% appear just once. The ten largest account for around 2.3% of the sample.

The data belong to a study of blood T cell repertoires in COVID-19 (TCRdb year 2020). Looking at the study overall: Samples from collaborators originated in the United States, Italy and Spain and spanned both the acute and convalescent phases of COVID-19. The prospective study material was composed of cDNA or gDNA derived from T cells, B-cell-depleted T cells, or PBMCs. The dataset comprised deeply sampled blood TCRbeta repertoires from subjects exposed to, actively infected with, or recovered from COVID-19. The repertoires were released in a freely available public database meant as a resource for research on the immune response to SARS-CoV-2. The samples were drawn from the first 160 participants of the ongoing ImmuneRACE study and from over a thousand subjects provided by 6 global collaborators. Sample metadata almost always included a de-identified subject ID, COVID-19 status, age in years and sex. HLA class I and class II types, where available, came from metadata supplied by the sample provider rather than from assay-based typing. Overall study outcomes, separate from this receptor: Clinical and demographic metadata were provided uncurated, with the amount varying by source and participant.

The sequence joins TRBV6-5 to TRBJ1-2, and TRBD1 may be the D gene, going by 5 matching bases. This sequence originates from a woman in her forties or fifties who had recovered from COVID-19. The source material was PBMCs or T cells enriched from blood (not recorded which). The base sequence is TGTGCCAGCAGTTACCGACAGACCAACTATGGCTACACCTTC. This codes for CASSYRQTNYGYTF.